The source of this TCR beta chain is a study of blood T cell repertoires in COVID-19. At the level of the study: Samples came from the United States, Italy and Spain, spanning acute and convalescent COVID-19. In each case, the material was cDNA or gDNA derived from T cells, B-cell-depleted T cells, or PBMCs.

From germline, CDR1 is MDHEN and CDR2 SYDVKM. V dropped 6 bases and J dropped 3 bases, with 15 bases sitting between them. CDR3 size: 14 residues. Original analysis: From reference gene primer amplification, estimates of nucleated cell counts were derived. TCRdb keeps only in-frame clones here, not all; method: immunoSEQ multiplex PCR. The DNA was the basis for D and trimming; V, J and clone size are from that table. Among over 75,000 clones listed, around four fifths were seen once. The sequenced sample consisted of peripheral blood. This sequence joins TRBV28 and TRBJ2-7; tentative D call: TRBD2 (5 bases). The receptor comes from a human donor in a cohort sampled during active COVID-19. CDR3 sequence: CASRGGPGFYEQYF. The DNA for the CDR3 is TGTGCCAGCAGGGGTGGGCCGGGATTCTACGAGCAGTACTTC. The variable domain in full, with the rest retrieved from reference TRBV28 and TRBJ2-7, is DVKVTQSSRYLVKRTGEKVFLECVQDMDHENMFWYRQDPGLGLRLIYFSYDVKMKEKGDIPEGYSVSREKKERFSLILESASTNQTSMYLCASRGGPGFYEQYFGPGTRLTVT.